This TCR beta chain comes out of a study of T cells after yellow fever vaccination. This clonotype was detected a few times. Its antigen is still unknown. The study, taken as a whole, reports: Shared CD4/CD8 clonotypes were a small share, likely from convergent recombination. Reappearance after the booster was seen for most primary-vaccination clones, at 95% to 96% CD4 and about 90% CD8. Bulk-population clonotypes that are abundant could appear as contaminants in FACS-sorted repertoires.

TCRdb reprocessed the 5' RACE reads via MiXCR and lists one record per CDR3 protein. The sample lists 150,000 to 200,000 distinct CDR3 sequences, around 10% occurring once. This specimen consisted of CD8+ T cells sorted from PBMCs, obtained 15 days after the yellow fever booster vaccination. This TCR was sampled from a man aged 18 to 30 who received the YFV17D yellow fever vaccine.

CDR3 sequence: CASSYSSGLTYEQYF. CDR3 DNA sequence: TGTGCCAGCAGTTACTCTAGCGGGCTAACCTACGAGCAGTACTTC. This rearrangement joins TRBV6-5 to TRBJ2-7; 7 bases line up with TRBD2. V lost 0 bases to trimming and J lost 2 bases; unmatched junction nucleotides: 4. From germline, CDR1 is MNHEY and CDR2 SVGAGI. The CDR3 consists of 15 residues.